The 8 T cell receptor beta chains reported below all come from one sample, sequenced in a study of shared clonotypes between healthy human individuals. The method was immunoSEQ multiplex PCR; TCRdb's version includes in-frame clones alone and lacks a portion of them. There are 2,500,000 or so clones in the sample; approximately 90% occur only once, and over 0.12% lies in the top ten. Sequencing used naive CD4+ T cells sorted from blood. Stated subset: CD45RA+ positively selected. The receptors derive from a man aged 18 to 30 in good health.

In this sample, this clone turned up once. CDR3 nucleotides: TGTGCCAGTAGTATTAACTCCCTTGGGATTCAGTACTTC. It yields the protein CASSINSLGIQYF. The J gene is TRBJ2-4, the V gene TRBV19; the D is unclear. The CDR3 sequence is 13 residues long. V lost 3 bases and J 10 bases, leaving 13 bases between the germline ends. Germline CDR1 LNHDA, CDR2 SQIVND (reference sequence).

V is TRBV5-5 and J is TRBJ2-5; D not certain. The CDR3 has 13 residues. V lost 1 base and J 4 bases, leaving 8 bases between the germline ends. The germline CDR1 and CDR2 sequences are SGHKS and YYEKEE (reference sequence). CDR3 sequence: CASSLNAVETQYF. CDR3 nucleotides: TGTGCCAGCAGCTTGAATGCGGTAGAGACCCAGTACTTC.

This sequence joins TRBV28 and TRBJ2-7; 7 bases line up with TRBD2. V dropped 5 bases and J dropped 2; count of bases not matched to a gene: 9. The CDR3 runs to 15 residues. The V gene's germline CDR1 is MDHEN and CDR2 SYDVKM. The CDR3 here is CASSRGSRGAYEQYF. CDR3 nucleotides: TGTGCCAGCAGTAGAGGGTCTCGGGGGGCCTACGAGCAGTACTTC.

This clone turned up a few times. The chain combines TRBV30 with TRBJ2-7; 10 bases map to TRBD1. Trimming cost V 3 bases and J 5 bases; bases outside gene matches: 4. Looked up from germline, CDR1 is GTSNPN and CDR2 is SVGIG (reference sequence). This CDR3 region has 13 residues. CDR3 region: CAWRRDRGHEQYF. CDR3 coding DNA: TGTGCCTGGAGGAGGGACAGGGGCCACGAGCAGTACTTC.

The chain uses TRBV29-1 and TRBJ2-5; unclear D gene. The CDR3 is 12 residues long. In germline, CDR1 is SQVTM, CDR2 ANQGSEA. V was shortened by 6 bases and J by 1 base, with 9 bases between the two germline ends. The CDR3 nucleotides read TGCAGCGTCCAGCTCAGCCAAGAGACCCAGTACTTC. It specifies CSVQLSQETQYF.

The rearrangement uses TRBV27 and TRBJ2-7, with a weak D call TRBD2 (6 bases). Trimming left V 2 bases short and J 3 bases short, with 11 bases between. The germline CDR1 and CDR2 sequences are MNHEY and SMNVEV (reference sequence). The CDR3 spans 14 residues. The CDR3 sequence is CASSLGGQLYEQYF. The CDR3 bases are TGTGCCAGCAGTTTAGGAGGGCAGCTCTACGAGCAGTACTTC.

CDR3 DNA: TGTGCCAGCATGCCAGTAACCCAAGCAACTAATGAAAAACTGTTTTTT. Translated: CASMPVTQATNEKLFF. The chain recombines TRBV28 with TRBJ1-4; D remains ambiguous. Germline V gene lookup returns CDR1 MDHEN and CDR2 SYDVKM. This CDR3 contains 16 residues. V was shortened by 7 bases and J by 0 bases, with 15 bases between the two germline ends.

CDR3 sequence: CASSLESRDTQYF. CDR3 nucleotide sequence: TGTGCCAGCTCACTCGAAAGTCGGGATACGCAGTATTTT. V and J are TRBV18 and TRBJ2-3; D is undetermined. CDR3 length: 13 residues. Between the trimmed V and J ends, which lost 4 bases and 6 bases, there was a span of 11 bases. CDR1 is KGHSH and CDR2 is LQKENI in the germline V gene.